This T cell receptor (beta chain) appears in the sequencing data of a study of blood T cells in healthy people across ages. Whole-study context: Template-switching capture recovered about one barcoded beta molecule per two T cells.

Findings and caveats of the study: Naive and antigen-experienced cells were not separated, limiting conclusive comparison. Calculation of diversity from one million T cells yielded estimates considered to be underestimates. A roughly linear age-dependent decrease characterized TCR beta diversity per million T cells.

Alongside a J-beta primer mix, a sample-barcoded 5' primer served in a second PCR lasting 7 to 11 cycles. TCRdb re-called the 5' RACE reads with MiXCR, one entry per CDR3 protein. The data hold 1.8 million or so distinct CDR3 sequences, with around 42% observed a single time. For this clonotype: The antigen remains undetermined.

What was sequenced was blood. This receptor was taken from a human donor in good health.

The CDR3 sequence is CASSLDFPSTYEQYF. In nucleotides, the CDR3 is TGTGCCAGCAGTCTGGACTTCCCAAGTACCTACGAGCAGTACTTC. The V gene is TRBV2, the J gene TRBJ2-7, with a tentative D call TRBD2 (5 bases). The CDR3 is 15 amino acids. Germline CDR1 SNHLY, CDR2 FYNNEI. Trimming removed 5 bases from V and 2 bases from J, with 16 bases in between.